The source of this TCR beta chain is a study of CXCR3-negative and CXCR3-positive naive CD8 T cells. Overall study findings and caveats: Similarly elevated diversity marked both naive subsets, with memory CD8+ cells showing far lower diversity. Naive cells with CXCR3 showed TRB CDR3s that were more hydrophobic than those in CXCR3-negative naive cells.

In preparing the TRB cDNA libraries, 5' RACE with UMI labels was used. TCRdb reprocessed the 5' RACE reads and reports one entry per CDR3 protein, with no DNA. Its listing shows approximately 59,000 distinct CDR3 sequences. Naive CD8+ T cells were CD45RO-CCR7+CD27+CD95-. Germline CDR1 reads LNHDA; CDR2 reads SQIVND (reference sequence). The CDR3 runs to 12 residues. Comments on this clonotype: What it binds is not known.

The clonotype originates from a human donor in good health. Some clones in this sample may be carry-over from other donors' samples. Sequencing was carried out using naive CXCR3+ CD8+ T cells from blood. Subset meaning: CD45RO-CCR7+CD27+CD95- naive CD8+ T cells expressing CXCR3 (TNR3+). The chain joins TRBV19 to TRBJ1-1; TCRdb's assignment of TRBD1 cannot be checked, as there is no DNA. The CDR3 protein is CATSQGITEAFF.